The clone carrying this TCR beta chain showed up just a few times. Its cognate antigen is unknown. Alongside a J-beta primer mix, a sample-barcoded 5' primer served in a second PCR lasting about 6 to 11 cycles. TCRdb re-derived calls from the 5' RACE reads in MiXCR, one entry per CDR3 protein. The sample has roughly 930,000 distinct CDR3 sequences; 40% to 60% are singletons. V lost 4 bases and J lost 0; bases outside the gene matches: 1. Germline values: CDR1 SGHRS, CDR2 YFSETQ. The CDR3 spans 16 residues. These data are taken from a study of blood T cells in healthy people across ages. The study's findings and limits: When set beside aged donors, long-lived donors presented more naive CD4+ cells and higher diversity.

Ten milliliters of peripheral blood were drawn from each donor into EDTA-treated tubes. This chain joins TRBV5-1 and TRBJ2-1, with 13 bases identical to TRBD2. This TCR was recovered from a man younger than 40 in good health. The sequenced material came from blood. CDR3 amino acids: CASSGLAGASYNEQFF. The CDR3 region has the DNA TGCGCCAGCAGCGGACTAGCGGGGGCCTCCTACAATGAGCAGTTCTTC. Variable domain in full (rest from reference TRBV5-1 and TRBJ2-1): KAGVTQTPRYLIKTRGQQVTLSCSPISGHRSVSWYQQTPGQGLQFLFEYFSETQRNKGNFPGRFSGRQFSNSRSEMNVSTLELGDSALYLCASSGLAGASYNEQFFGPGTRLTVL.